The source of this T cell receptor beta chain is a study of technical replicates of blood from a handful of donors. The V gene's germline CDR1 is LGHNA and CDR2 YNFKEQ. With 1 base clipped from V and 4 bases from J, the junction kept 5 bases outside the gene matches. This CDR3 is 16 amino acids long. TCRdb's table, derived via immunoSEQ multiplex PCR, lists solely in-frame clones and lacks some. The data show tens of thousands of clones, with roughly 90% seen just once and 0.25% held by the top ten. The sequenced sample was T cells isolated from PBMCs. The V and J genes are TRBV4-2 and TRBJ1-5; the match to TRBD1 covers 9 bases. The receptor comes from a human donor in good health. CDR3 amino acids: CASSQGTGARNQPQHF. The DNA for the CDR3 is TGTGCCAGCAGCCAAGGGACAGGGGCCCGGAATCAGCCCCAGCATTTT.